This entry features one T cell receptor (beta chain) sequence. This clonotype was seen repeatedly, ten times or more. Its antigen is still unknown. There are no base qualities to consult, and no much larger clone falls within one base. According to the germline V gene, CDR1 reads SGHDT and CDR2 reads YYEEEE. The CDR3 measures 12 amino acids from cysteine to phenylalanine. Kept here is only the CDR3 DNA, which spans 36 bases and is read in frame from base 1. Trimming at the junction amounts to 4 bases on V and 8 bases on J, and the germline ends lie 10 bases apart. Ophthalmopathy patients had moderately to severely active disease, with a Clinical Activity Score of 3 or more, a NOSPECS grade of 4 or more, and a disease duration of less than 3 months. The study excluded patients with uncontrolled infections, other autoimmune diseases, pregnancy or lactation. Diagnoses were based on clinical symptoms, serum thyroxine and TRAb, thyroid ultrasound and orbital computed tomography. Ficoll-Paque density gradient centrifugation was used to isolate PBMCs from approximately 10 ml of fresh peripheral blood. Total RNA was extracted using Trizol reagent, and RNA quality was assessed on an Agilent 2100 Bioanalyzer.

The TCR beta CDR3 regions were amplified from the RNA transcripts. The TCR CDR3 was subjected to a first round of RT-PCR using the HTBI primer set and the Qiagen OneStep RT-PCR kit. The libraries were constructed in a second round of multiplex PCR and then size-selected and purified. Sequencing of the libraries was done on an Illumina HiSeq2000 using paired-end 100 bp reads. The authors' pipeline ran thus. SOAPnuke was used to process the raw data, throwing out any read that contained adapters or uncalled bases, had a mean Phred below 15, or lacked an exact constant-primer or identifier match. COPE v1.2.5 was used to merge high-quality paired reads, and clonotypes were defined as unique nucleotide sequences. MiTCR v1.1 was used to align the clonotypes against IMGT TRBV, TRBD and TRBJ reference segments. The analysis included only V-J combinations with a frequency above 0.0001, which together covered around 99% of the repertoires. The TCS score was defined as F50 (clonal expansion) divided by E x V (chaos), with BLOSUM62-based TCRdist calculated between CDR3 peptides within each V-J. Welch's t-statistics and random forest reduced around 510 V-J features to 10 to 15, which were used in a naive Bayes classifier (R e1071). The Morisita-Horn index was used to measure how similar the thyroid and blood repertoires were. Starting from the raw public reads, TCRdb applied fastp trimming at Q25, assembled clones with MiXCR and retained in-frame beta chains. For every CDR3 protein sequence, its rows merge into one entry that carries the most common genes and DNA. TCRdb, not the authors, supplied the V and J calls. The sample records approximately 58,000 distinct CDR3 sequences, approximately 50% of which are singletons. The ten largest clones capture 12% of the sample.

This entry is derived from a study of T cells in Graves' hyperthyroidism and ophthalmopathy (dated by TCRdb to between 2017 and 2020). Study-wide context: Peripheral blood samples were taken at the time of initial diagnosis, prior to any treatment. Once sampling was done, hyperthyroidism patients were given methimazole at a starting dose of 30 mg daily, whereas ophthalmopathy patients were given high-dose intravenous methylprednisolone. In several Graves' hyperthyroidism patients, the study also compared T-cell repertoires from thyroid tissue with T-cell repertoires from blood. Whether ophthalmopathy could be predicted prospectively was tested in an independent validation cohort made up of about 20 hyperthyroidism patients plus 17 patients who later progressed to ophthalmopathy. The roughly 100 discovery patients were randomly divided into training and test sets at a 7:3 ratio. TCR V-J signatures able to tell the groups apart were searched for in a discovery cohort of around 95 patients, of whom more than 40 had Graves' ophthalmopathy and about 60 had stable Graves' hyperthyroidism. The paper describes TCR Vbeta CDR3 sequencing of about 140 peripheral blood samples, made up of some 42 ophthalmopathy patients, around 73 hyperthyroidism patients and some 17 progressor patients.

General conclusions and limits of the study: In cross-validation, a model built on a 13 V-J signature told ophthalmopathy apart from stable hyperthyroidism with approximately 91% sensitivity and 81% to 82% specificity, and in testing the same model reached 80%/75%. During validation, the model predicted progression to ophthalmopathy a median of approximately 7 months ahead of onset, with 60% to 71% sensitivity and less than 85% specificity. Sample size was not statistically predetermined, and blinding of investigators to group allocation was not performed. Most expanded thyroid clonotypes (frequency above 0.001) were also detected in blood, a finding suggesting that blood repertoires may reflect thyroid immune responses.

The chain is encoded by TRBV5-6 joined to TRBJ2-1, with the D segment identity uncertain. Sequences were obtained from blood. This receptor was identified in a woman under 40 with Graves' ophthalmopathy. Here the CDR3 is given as CASSMTSYEQFF. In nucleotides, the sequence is TGTGCCAGCAGCATGACCAGTTATGAGCAGTTCTTC.